Listed here are 21 T cell receptor beta chains from one sample, sequenced in a study of blood T cell repertoires in COVID-19. Produced via immunoSEQ multiplex PCR; TCRdb's table is partial and in-frame only. The sample holds over 100,000 clones, 75% to 90% seen once. Sequencing was carried out using peripheral blood. These receptors were obtained from a woman aged 50 to 65 with acute or convalescent COVID-19.

The CDR3 sequence: CASVVLLGSTEAFF. The CDR3 coding sequence is TGCGCCAGCGTGGTTCTTCTTGGGAGCACTGAAGCTTTCTTT. V gene TRBV5-1 combines with J gene TRBJ1-1; unclear D gene. The germline V gene encodes CDR1 SGHRS and CDR2 YFSETQ. The CDR3 totals 14 residues. V dropped 7 bases and J dropped 4 bases, with 17 bases sitting between them.

The V and J genes are TRBV5-6 and TRBJ1-1; D unclear. The germline V gene encodes CDR1 SGHDT and CDR2 YYEEEE. V was cut by 7 bases and J by 0 bases, with 10 bases left in between. The CDR3 is made up of 13 amino acids. DNA of the CDR3: TGTGCCAGCCAGATTTTACTGAACACTGAAGCTTTCTTT. Translating it yields CASQILLNTEAFF.

The chain is built from TRBV18 and TRBJ2-1; weak D call: TRBD1 (5 bases). Trimming stripped 1 base from V and 4 bases from J, with 8 bases between. Germline CDR1 KGHSH, CDR2 LQKENI. The CDR3 totals 14 residues. As DNA, the CDR3 is TGTGCCAGCTCACCACTTCAGGGATACAATGAGCAGTTCTTC. Translating gives CASSPLQGYNEQFF.

The CDR3 reads CASSLDSGHEKLFF. The CDR3 nucleotides are TGTGCCAGCAGCTTAGACAGCGGCCATGAAAAACTGTTTTTT. J is TRBJ1-4 and V is TRBV7-8; the D is unclear. The V end was cut by 1 base, the J end by 6 bases, with 9 bases between. CDR1 and CDR2 (germline): SGHVS, FQNEAQ. The CDR3 loop spans 14 amino acids.

The chain combines TRBV7-8 with TRBJ1-5; no firm D call. Trimming pared 2 bases from V and 4 bases from J, leaving 12 bases between. The CDR3 is 15 residues long. CDR1 is SGHVS and CDR2 is FQNEAQ in the germline V gene. The CDR3 nucleotides are TGTGCCAGCAGCTTAAGGAGGCCAGAGAATCAGCCCCAGCATTTT. It yields the protein CASSLRRPENQPQHF.

The table lists this clone with a count of one. The chain is built from TRBV24-1 and TRBJ2-4; weak D call: TRBD2 (6 bases). Germline CDR1 KGHDR, CDR2 SFDVKD. V lost 3 bases, J lost 1 base, and 15 bases lay in between. The CDR3 is made up of 17 amino acids. The CDR3 reads CATSDSSGGSAKNIQYF. CDR3 DNA sequence: TGTGCCACCAGTGATAGTTCTGGGGGGTCGGCCAAAAACATTCAGTACTTC.

The rearrangement joins TRBV28 to TRBJ1-3; perhaps TRBD1 as D (5 bases). CDR1 is MDHEN, CDR2 SYDVKM, per germline. This CDR3 has 16 residues. Trimming shortened V by 5 bases and J by 1 base, and 15 bases separated the two germline ends. The CDR3 nucleotides are TGTGCCAGCAGTAAACCTGACAGATCGTCTGGAAACACCATATATTTT. Residues: CASSKPDRSSGNTIYF.

The sample holds a few counts of this clone. The chain employs TRBV6-6 and TRBJ1-4; no firm D call. This CDR3 has 13 residues. Germline loops: CDR1 MNHNY, CDR2 SVGAGI (reference sequence). V lost 10 bases to trimming and J lost 4 bases, with 13 bases between them. The CDR3: CATFTPNNEKLFF. CDR3 bases: TGTGCCACCTTCACCCCTAATAATGAAAAACTGTTTTTT.

The V gene is TRBV23-1, the J gene TRBJ2-1; 8 bases are shared with TRBD1. Being an ORF, TRBV23-1 has a function that is uncertain. The CDR3 spans 16 residues. V dropped 7 bases and J dropped 7; count of bases not matched to a gene: 15. The CDR3 here is CASTLTGQGTTNEQFF. The DNA of the CDR3 is TGCGCCAGCACGTTAACCGGACAGGGAACCACAAATGAGCAGTTCTTC.

This chain uses TRBV2 with TRBJ2-5, with 7 bases matching TRBD1. The CDR3 runs to 11 residues. V lost 6 bases to trimming and J lost 9 bases; unmatched junction nucleotides: 4. CDR1 and CDR2 (germline): SNHLY, FYNNEI. The CDR3: CASSPTGAQYF. The CDR3 DNA follows: TGTGCCAGCAGCCCAACAGGGGCCCAGTACTTC.

The rearrangement links TRBV30 to TRBJ1-1, with a possible D match to TRBD1 (5 bases). This CDR3 comprises 18 residues. Germline CDR1 GTSNPN, CDR2 SVGIG (reference sequence). Deletions cut 4 bases from V and 0 bases from J, with 24 bases between. This chain's CDR3 is CAWIRTSRSWAMNTEAFF. The CDR3 bases are TGTGCCTGGATTAGGACATCTAGGTCCTGGGCCATGAACACTGAAGCTTTCTTT.

The V call is TRBV5-1, the J call TRBJ1-1, with a weak D call TRBD1 (5 bases). Germline loops: CDR1 SGHRS, CDR2 YFSETQ. CDR3 length: 12 amino acids. Trimming pared 6 bases from V and 8 bases from J, leaving 14 bases between. The CDR3 reads CASTEPGLEAFF. As DNA, the CDR3 is TGCGCCAGCACCGAGCCGGGACTGGAAGCTTTCTTT. The variable domain in full, with the rest retrieved from reference TRBV5-1 and TRBJ1-1, is KAGVTQTPRYLIKTRGQQVTLSCSPISGHRSVSWYQQTPGQGLQFLFEYFSETQRNKGNFPGRFSGRQFSNSRSEMNVSTLELGDSALYLCASTEPGLEAFFGQGTRLTVV.

The genes are TRBV19 and TRBJ1-5; a possible D gene is TRBD1 (5 bases). The CDR3 has 14 residues. CDR1 is LNHDA, CDR2 SQIVND, per germline (reference sequence). V was pared by 8 bases and J by 2 bases, with 13 bases between. CDR3 residues: CASGAFTGNQPQHF. DNA for the CDR3: TGTGCCAGTGGGGCCTTTACCGGCAATCAGCCCCAGCATTTT.

This chain uses TRBV28 with TRBJ1-1; possibly TRBD1 for D (5 bases). Germline V lookup: CDR1 MDHEN, CDR2 SYDVKM. The CDR3 consists of 11 residues. Trimming stripped 8 bases from V and 10 bases from J, with 14 bases between. CDR3 nucleotide sequence: TGTGCCAGCCTAGGGGCCGAGCGAGCTTTCTTT. As protein: CASLGAERAFF.

The table lists this clone with a count of one. The rearrangement uses TRBV9 and TRBJ2-5; D might be TRBD1 (5 bases). Trimming removed 0 bases from V and 4 bases from J, with 13 bases in between. Germline CDR1 and CDR2: SGDLS and YYNGEE. The CDR3 sequence is 15 residues long. For the CDR3, the DNA is TGTGCCAGCAGCGTAGGCAGGGCGCCAGGAGAGACCCAGTACTTC. Encoded protein: CASSVGRAPGETQYF.

The chain links TRBV2 to TRBJ2-5; 15 bases align to TRBD2. After removal of 0 bases from V and 2 bases from J, the junction contained 4 bases not matched to a gene. The CDR3 length is 18 residues. Germline-derived CDR1 and CDR2 are SNHLY and FYNNEI. The CDR3 protein is CASSEAWGLAGGQETQYF. In DNA form, the CDR3 reads TGTGCCAGCAGTGAAGCGTGGGGACTAGCGGGGGGACAAGAGACCCAGTACTTC.

The CDR3 region has the DNA TGTGCCAGCAGCGAGGTGGGGGGCTCTGGAAACACCATATATTTT. Translated: CASSEVGGSGNTIYF. The rearrangement links TRBV6-5 to TRBJ1-3; the D gene is possibly TRBD1 (5 bases). The CDR3 sequence is 15 residues long. V gave up 6 bases and J gave up 0 bases, with 12 bases separating them. CDR1 is MNHEY and CDR2 is SVGAGI in the germline V gene.

This clone was recorded a few times. The V call is TRBV2, the J call TRBJ1-4, with D possibly being TRBD1 (6 bases). Germline CDR1 is SNHLY and CDR2 is FYNNEI. Trimming shortened V by 5 bases and J by 5 bases, and 18 bases separated the two germline ends. The length of the CDR3 is 16 residues. The CDR3 sequence is CASSRTSYGTNEKLFF. The CDR3 coding sequence is TGTGCCAGCAGTCGAACTTCTTACGGGACAAATGAAAAACTGTTTTTT. The complete variable domain, with remaining parts taken from reference TRBV2 and TRBJ1-4, reads EPEVTQTPSHQVTQMGQEVILRCVPISNHLYFYWYRQILGQKVEFLVSFYNNEISEKSEIFDDQFSVERPDGSNFTLKIRSTKLEDSAMYFCASSRTSYGTNEKLFFGSGTQLSVL.

This clone showed up just once. The chain has TRBV24-1 and TRBJ1-2; TRBD1 might be the D (6 bases). CDR1 and CDR2 from the germline V gene are KGHDR and SFDVKD. This CDR3 is built from 15 residues. Between the trimmed V and J ends, which lost 9 bases and 3 bases, there was a span of 19 bases. The DNA for the CDR3 is TGTGCCACCCAGGCCAGGGGCGCGAGGGACTATGGCTACACCTTC. Translated: CATQARGARDYGYTF.

This chain joins TRBV5-1 and TRBJ2-2; D is perhaps TRBD2 (5 bases). Trimming removed 5 bases from V and 3 bases from J, with 14 bases in between. CDR3 length: 15 amino acids. Germline assignment: CDR1 SGHRS and CDR2 YFSETQ. The DNA for the CDR3 is TGCGCCAGCAGGGCTAGCACCCCATACACCGGGGAGCTGTTTTTT. It encodes CASRASTPYTGELFF.

This clone was recorded a few times. J is TRBJ1-1 and V is TRBV15; tentative D call: TRBD1 (6 bases). This CDR3 contains 15 residues. Germline CDR1 LNHNV, CDR2 YYDKDF (reference sequence). With 1 base removed from V and 1 base from J, the gap between germline ends came to 10 bases. CDR3 protein: CATSRGLDRNTEAFF. For the CDR3, the DNA is TGTGCCACCAGCAGAGGCCTGGACAGGAACACTGAAGCTTTCTTT.